Listed below are T cell receptor beta chains from one sample, sequenced in a study of siplizumab effects on memory and regulatory T cells. Here immunoSEQ multiplex PCR was the method, and the copy in TCRdb shows in-frame clones only, minus some. Among about 40,000 clones listed, about 89% were seen once. Source material: naive CD4+ T cells sorted from blood. The source is a human donor in good health. Both conserved end residues are part of each CDR3. A D gene is named only where the DNA matches it firmly. Size is omitted from some rows. Given values are once, few, many or a class for expanded clones.

V	J	size	D	DNA	CDR3
TRBV5-5	TRBJ2-2	NA	TRBD1	TGTGCCAGCAGCTTAGTGGGGACAGGGGGGACTAAGGAGCTGTTTTTT	CASSLVGTGGTKELFF
TRBV6-5	TRBJ2-7	NA	NA	TGTGCCAGCAGCGGGGCCCATAGGGGGAACTACGAGCAGTACTTC	CASSGAHRGNYEQYF
TRBV9	TRBJ2-1	NA	TRBD2	TGTGCCAGCAGCGTACGCCCTTGGGGCGGGAGGGGTAATGAGCAGTTCTTC	CASSVRPWGGRGNEQFF
TRBV6-9	TRBJ1-6	NA	TRBD1	TGTGCCAGCAGTTACCGGACAGGGGCAAATTCACCCCTCCACTTT	CASSYRTGANSPLHF
TRBV7-9	TRBJ1-4	few	TRBD1	TGTGCCAGCAGCCCCGGGACAGGGATGACCACTAATGAAAAACTGTTTTTT	CASSPGTGMTTNEKLFF
TRBV7-9	TRBJ1-4	NA	TRBD1	TGTGCCAGCAGCTTGGGACAGGTTCGGGAGGGTGAAAAACTGTTTTTT	CASSLGQVREGEKLFF
TRBV7-9	TRBJ2-7	NA	TRBD1	TGTGCCAGCAGCTCTAAATGGGACAGGGATTTTTACGAGCAGTACTTC	CASSSKWDRDFYEQYF
TRBV5-6	TRBJ2-5	NA	TRBD1	TGTGCCAGCAGTCCCGGGACAGGGGAATTAAAGACCCAGTACTTC	CASSPGTGELKTQYF
TRBV19	TRBJ1-5	NA	TRBD1	TGTGCCAGTAGGGGACAGCTTTATAGCAATCAGCCCCAGCATTTT	CASRGQLYSNQPQHF
TRBV9	TRBJ1-3	NA	NA	TGTGCCAGCAGCGTACAAGGGCCGGGAAACACCATATATTTT	CASSVQGPGNTIYF
TRBV6-5	TRBJ1-6	NA	TRBD1	TGTGCCAGCAGTTACCGGGACAGGGGTAATTCACCCCTCCACTTT	CASSYRDRGNSPLHF
TRBV19	TRBJ2-7	NA	NA	TGTGCCAGTAGTATGGGGGACTGGGACGAGCAGTACTTC	CASSMGDWDEQYF
TRBV6-6	TRBJ2-5	NA	NA	TGTGCCAGCAGTTACTCGGCTACCCAAGAGACCCAGTACTTC	CASSYSATQETQYF
TRBV7-9	TRBJ1-2	NA	NA	TGTGCCAGCAGCTTGGAGGGGGGCTATGGCTACACCTTC	CASSLEGGYGYTF
TRBV7-7	TRBJ1-2	NA	TRBD1	TGTGCCAGCAGCTTACGAGACAGGGGGGATGGCTACACCTTC	CASSLRDRGDGYTF
TRBV11-2	TRBJ2-7	NA	NA	TGTGCCAGCAGCTTAGGAACCCATGTCCTCCTCTACGAGCAGTACTTC	CASSLGTHVLLYEQYF
TRBV4-1	TRBJ1-2	NA	TRBD1	TGCGCCAGCAGCCACCCTTACCGGACAGGGATCAACTATGGCTACACCTTC	CASSHPYRTGINYGYTF
TRBV6-5	TRBJ2-7	NA	NA	TGTGCCAGCAGTTACGGGACCCAAGCCTACGAGCAGTACTTC	CASSYGTQAYEQYF
TRBV7-9	TRBJ1-4	NA	NA	TGTGCCAGCAGCTTATCCGGGGCTAATGAAAAACTGTTTTTT	CASSLSGANEKLFF
TRBV5-6	TRBJ2-5	NA	TRBD2	TGTGCCAGCAGCTACGGGAGGGAGACCCAGTACTTC	CASSYGRETQYF
TRBV20-1	TRBJ2-5	NA	NA	TGCAGTGCTAGGGGCCTAGAGACCCAGTACTTC	CSARGLETQYF
TRBV5-1	TRBJ2-1	once	NA	TGCGCCAGCAGCACCGGGACATCTAATGAGCAGTTCTTC	CASSTGTSNEQFF
TRBV5-1	TRBJ1-1	NA	NA	TGCGCCAGCAGGTTGAATTCTAACACTGAAGCTTTCTTT	CASRLNSNTEAFF
TRBV19	TRBJ1-3	NA	NA	TGTGCCCGATTTGCAGGGAATGGAAACACCATATATTTT	CARFAGNGNTIYF
TRBV2	TRBJ1-5	NA	NA	TGTGCCAGCAGTGCAAGTCTCAGCAATCAGCCCCAGCATTTT	CASSASLSNQPQHF
TRBV27	TRBJ1-2	NA	TRBD1	TGTGCCAGCAGTTACGCAGGGGGTTTCTATGGCTACACCTTC	CASSYAGGFYGYTF
TRBV6-5	TRBJ1-1	NA	NA	TGTGCCAGCAGTTACTCGAGGGGGAACACTGAAGCTTTCTTT	CASSYSRGNTEAFF
TRBV9	TRBJ1-4	NA	NA	TGTGCCAGCAGCGCCGGCGTGTTAAAGGACAATGAAAAACTGTTTTTT	CASSAGVLKDNEKLFF
TRBV6-5	TRBJ2-5	once	NA	TGTGCCAGCAGTTCTACAGGAGGGGAGACCCAGTACTTC	CASSSTGGETQYF
TRBV19	TRBJ1-5	NA	TRBD1	TGTGCCAGTATGATATGGACAGGGAGGGATCAGCCCCAGCATTTT	CASMIWTGRDQPQHF
TRBV5-1	TRBJ2-3	once	NA	TGCGCCAGCAGCCCTGGAGGAACAGATACGCAGTATTTT	CASSPGGTDTQYF
TRBV21-1	TRBJ1-2	NA	NA	NA	CASSKVGQGICYTF
TRBV5-1	TRBJ2-7	NA	NA	TGCGCCAGCAGCCCAACAGGGACTTACGAGCAGTACTTC	CASSPTGTYEQYF
TRBV5-1	TRBJ1-1	NA	TRBD1	TGCGCCAGCAGCCCCACAGGGGCGAACACTGAAGCTTTCTTT	CASSPTGANTEAFF
TRBV19	TRBJ2-1	NA	TRBD2	TGTGCCAGTAGTCCAAATAGCGGGTACTCCTACAATGAGCAGTTCTTC	CASSPNSGYSYNEQFF
TRBV5-6	TRBJ1-4	NA	TRBD1	TGTGCCAGCAGCTTGACAGGGGAAGGGAAGCATGAAAAACTGTTTTTT	CASSLTGEGKHEKLFF
TRBV6-1	TRBJ2-7	NA	NA	TGTGCCAGCAGTGAGCCGGGGCCCTACGAGCAGTACTTC	CASSEPGPYEQYF
TRBV2	TRBJ1-1	NA	NA	TGTGCCAGCAGTGAATGGGCAGGGACCCACACTGAAGCTTTCTTT	CASSEWAGTHTEAFF
TRBV29-1	TRBJ1-2	NA	NA	TGCAGCTCCGCCGGGGCACAGGACTATGGCTACACCTTC	CSSAGAQDYGYTF
TRBV5-1	TRBJ2-7	NA	TRBD2	TGCGCCAGCAGCTTGCGGGGACTATCTCCCTACGAGCAGTACTTC	CASSLRGLSPYEQYF